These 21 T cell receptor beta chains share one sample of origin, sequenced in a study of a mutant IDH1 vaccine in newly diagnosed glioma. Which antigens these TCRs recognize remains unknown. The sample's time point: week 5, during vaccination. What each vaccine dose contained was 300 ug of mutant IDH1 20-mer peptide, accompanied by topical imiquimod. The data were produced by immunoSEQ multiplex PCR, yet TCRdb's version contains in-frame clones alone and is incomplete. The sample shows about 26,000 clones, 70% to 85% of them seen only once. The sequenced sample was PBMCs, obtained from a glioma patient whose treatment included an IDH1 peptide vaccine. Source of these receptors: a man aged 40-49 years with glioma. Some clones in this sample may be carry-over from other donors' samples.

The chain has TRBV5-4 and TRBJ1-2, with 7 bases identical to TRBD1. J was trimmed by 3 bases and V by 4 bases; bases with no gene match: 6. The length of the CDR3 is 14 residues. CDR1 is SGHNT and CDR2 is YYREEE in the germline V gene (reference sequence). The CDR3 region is CASSPATGDYGYTF. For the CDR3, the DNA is TGTGCCAGCAGCCCGGCAACAGGGGACTATGGCTACACCTTC.

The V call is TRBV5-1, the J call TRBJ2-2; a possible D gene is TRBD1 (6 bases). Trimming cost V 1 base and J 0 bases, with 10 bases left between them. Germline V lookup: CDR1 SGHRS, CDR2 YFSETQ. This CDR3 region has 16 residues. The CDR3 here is CASSLRGIPNTGELFF. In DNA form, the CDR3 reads TGCGCCAGCAGCTTGAGGGGGATCCCGAACACCGGGGAGCTGTTTTTT. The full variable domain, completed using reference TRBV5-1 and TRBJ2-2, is KAGVTQTPRYLIKTRGQQVTLSCSPISGHRSVSWYQQTPGQGLQFLFEYFSETQRNKGNFPGRFSGRQFSNSRSEMNVSTLELGDSALYLCASSLRGIPNTGELFFGEGSRLTVL.

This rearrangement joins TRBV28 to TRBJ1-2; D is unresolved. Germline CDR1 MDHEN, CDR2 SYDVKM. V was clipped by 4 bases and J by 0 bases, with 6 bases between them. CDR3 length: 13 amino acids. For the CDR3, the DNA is TGTGCCAGCAGTTGGAGAGCTAACTATGGCTACACCTTC. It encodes CASSWRANYGYTF.

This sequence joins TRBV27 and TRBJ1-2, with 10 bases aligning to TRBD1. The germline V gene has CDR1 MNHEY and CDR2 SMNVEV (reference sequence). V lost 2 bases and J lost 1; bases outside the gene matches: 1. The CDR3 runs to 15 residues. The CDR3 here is CASSLRTGGNYGYTF. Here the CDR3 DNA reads TGTGCCAGCAGTTTAAGGACAGGGGGTAACTATGGCTACACCTTC.

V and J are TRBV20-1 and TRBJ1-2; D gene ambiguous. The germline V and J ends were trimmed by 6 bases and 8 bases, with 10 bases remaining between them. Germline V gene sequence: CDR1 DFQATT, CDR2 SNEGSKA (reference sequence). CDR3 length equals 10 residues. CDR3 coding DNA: TGCAGTGCCCTTCCGGGGGGCTACACCTTC. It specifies CSALPGGYTF.

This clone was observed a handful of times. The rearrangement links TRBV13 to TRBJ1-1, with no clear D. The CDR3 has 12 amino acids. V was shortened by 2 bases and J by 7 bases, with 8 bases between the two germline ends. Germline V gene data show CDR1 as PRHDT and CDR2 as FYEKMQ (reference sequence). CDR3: CASSLTGNEAFF. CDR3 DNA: TGTGCCAGCAGCTTAACCGGCAATGAAGCTTTCTTT.

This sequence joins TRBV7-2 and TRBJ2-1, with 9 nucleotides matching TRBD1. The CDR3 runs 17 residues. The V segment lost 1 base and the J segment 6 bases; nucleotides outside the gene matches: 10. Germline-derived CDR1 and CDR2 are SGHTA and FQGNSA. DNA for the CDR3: TGTGCCAGCAGCTTAGTACGACCGGGACAGGGTCTCAATGAGCAGTTCTTC. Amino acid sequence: CASSLVRPGQGLNEQFF. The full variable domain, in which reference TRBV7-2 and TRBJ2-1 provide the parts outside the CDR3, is GAGVSQSPSNKVTEKGKDVELRCDPISGHTALYWYRQSLGQGLEFLIYFQGNSAPDKSGLPSDRFSAERTGGSVSTLTIQRTQQEDSAVYLCASSLVRPGQGLNEQFFGPGTRLTVL.

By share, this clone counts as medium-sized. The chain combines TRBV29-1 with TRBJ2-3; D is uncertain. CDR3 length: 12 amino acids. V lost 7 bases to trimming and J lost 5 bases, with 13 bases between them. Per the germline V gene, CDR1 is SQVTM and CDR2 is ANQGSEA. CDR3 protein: CSGVQMGDTQYF. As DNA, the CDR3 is TGCAGCGGCGTGCAAATGGGAGATACGCAGTATTTT.

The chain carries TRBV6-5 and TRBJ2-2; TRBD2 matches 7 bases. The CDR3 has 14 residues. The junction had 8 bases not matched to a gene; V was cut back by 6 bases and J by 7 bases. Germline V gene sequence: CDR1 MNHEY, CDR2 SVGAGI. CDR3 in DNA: TGTGCCAGCAGCGGAGCGGGGCGGGGCGGGGAGCTGTTTTTT. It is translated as CASSGAGRGGELFF.

CDR3 nucleotide sequence: TGTGCCAGCTCACTCCAGGGGGCCCATGTAGGGGACACTGAAGCTTTCTTT. As protein: CASSLQGAHVGDTEAFF. The V call is TRBV18, the J call TRBJ1-1, with 8 bases matching TRBD1. The germline V gene encodes CDR1 KGHSH and CDR2 LQKENI. The CDR3 runs to 17 residues. V dropped 4 bases and J dropped 3; count of bases not matched to a gene: 13.

This CDR3 reads CASSQTGIPSNEQFF. The CDR3 DNA reads as TGTGCCAGCAGCCAGACAGGCATACCCTCCAATGAGCAGTTCTTC. V usage is TRBV7-2 and J usage is TRBJ2-1, with a weak D call TRBD1 (6 bases). CDR3 length: 15 amino acids. V was pared by 5 bases and J by 6 bases, with 17 bases between. The germline V gene has CDR1 SGHTA and CDR2 FQGNSA.

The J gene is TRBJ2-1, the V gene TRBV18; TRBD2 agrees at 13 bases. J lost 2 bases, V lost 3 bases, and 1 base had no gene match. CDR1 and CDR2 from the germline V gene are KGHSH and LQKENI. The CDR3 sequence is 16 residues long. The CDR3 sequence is CASSPGLAGAYNEQFF. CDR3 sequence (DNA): TGTGCCAGCTCACCTGGACTAGCGGGGGCCTACAATGAGCAGTTCTTC.

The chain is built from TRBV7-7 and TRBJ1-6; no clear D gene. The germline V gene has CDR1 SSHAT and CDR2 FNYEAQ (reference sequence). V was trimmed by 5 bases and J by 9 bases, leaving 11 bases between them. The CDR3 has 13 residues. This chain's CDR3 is CASSVVEGSPLHF. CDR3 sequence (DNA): TGTGCCAGCAGCGTAGTGGAGGGTTCACCCCTCCACTTT.

Written as DNA, the CDR3 is TGCGCCAGCAGCTGGACGGGACAGGGAACTGGAAACACCATATATTTT. Its protein product is CASSWTGQGTGNTIYF. The chain recombines TRBV5-1 with TRBJ1-3; TRBD1 matches at 9 bases. V lost 3 bases and J lost 2; bases outside the gene matches: 6. Germline CDR1 and CDR2: SGHRS and YFSETQ. CDR3 length: 16 amino acids.

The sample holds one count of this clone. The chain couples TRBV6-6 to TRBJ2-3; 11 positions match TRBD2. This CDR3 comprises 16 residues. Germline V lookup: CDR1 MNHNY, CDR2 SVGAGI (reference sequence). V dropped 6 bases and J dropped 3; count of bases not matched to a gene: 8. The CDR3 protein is CASRLTSGVGTDTQYF. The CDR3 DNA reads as TGTGCCAGCAGATTGACTAGCGGGGTCGGAACAGATACGCAGTATTTT.

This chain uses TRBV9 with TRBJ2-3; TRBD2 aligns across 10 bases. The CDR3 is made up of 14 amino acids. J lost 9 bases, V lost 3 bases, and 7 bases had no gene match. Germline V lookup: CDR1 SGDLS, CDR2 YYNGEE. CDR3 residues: CASSARTSGDTQYF. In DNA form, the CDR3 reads TGTGCCAGCAGCGCCCGGACTAGCGGAGACACGCAGTATTTT. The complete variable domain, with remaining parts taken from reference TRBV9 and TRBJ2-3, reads DSGVTQTPKHLITATGQRVTLRCSPRSGDLSVYWYQQSLDQGLQFLIQYYNGEERAKGNILERFSAQQFPDLHSELNLSSLELGDSALYFCASSARTSGDTQYFGPGTRLTVL.

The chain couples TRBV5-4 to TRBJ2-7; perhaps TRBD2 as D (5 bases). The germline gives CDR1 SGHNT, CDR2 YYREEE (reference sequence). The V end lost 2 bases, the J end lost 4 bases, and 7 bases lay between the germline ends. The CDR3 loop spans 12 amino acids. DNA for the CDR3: TGTGCCAGCAGCTTCCGGGGATACGAGCAGTACTTC. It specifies CASSFRGYEQYF.

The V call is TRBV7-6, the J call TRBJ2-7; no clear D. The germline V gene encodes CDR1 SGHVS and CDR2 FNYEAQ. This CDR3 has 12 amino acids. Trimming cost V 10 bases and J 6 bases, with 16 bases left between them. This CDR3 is CAIVGPTGEQYF. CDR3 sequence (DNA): TGTGCCATCGTCGGTCCGACTGGCGAGCAGTACTTC. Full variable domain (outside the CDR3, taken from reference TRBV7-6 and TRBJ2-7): GAGVSQSPRYKVTKRGQDVALRCDPISGHVSLYWYRQALGQGPEFLTYFNYEAQQDKSGLPNDRFSAERPEGSISTLTIQRTEQRDSAMYRCAIVGPTGEQYFGPGTRLTVT.

The CDR3 sequence: CASSLTTGARGYTF. The CDR3 DNA reads TGTGCCAGCAGCTTAACGACCGGGGCTCGGGGCTACACCTTC. The chain employs TRBV7-3 and TRBJ1-2, with TRBD1 as a possible D gene (5 bases). V was cut by 0 bases and J by 8 bases, with 13 bases left in between. The CDR3 spans 14 residues. Germline V gene data show CDR1 as SGHTA and CDR2 as FQGTGA.

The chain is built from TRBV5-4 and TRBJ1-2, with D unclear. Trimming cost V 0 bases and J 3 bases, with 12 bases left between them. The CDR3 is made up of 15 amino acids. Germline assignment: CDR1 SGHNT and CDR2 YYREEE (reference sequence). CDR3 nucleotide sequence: TGTGCCAGCAGCTTGGCGCGGGCTGCTGACTATGGCTACACCTTC. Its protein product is CASSLARAADYGYTF.

This chain's CDR3 is CASSPRTGINEQFF. DNA for the CDR3: TGTGCCAGCTCACCAAGGACAGGGATTAATGAGCAGTTCTTC. The V call is TRBV18, the J call TRBJ2-1, with 8 positions matching TRBD1. The CDR3 consists of 14 residues. V trimming: 2 bases; J trimming: 7 bases; junction bases outside the gene matches: 4. Looked up from germline, CDR1 is KGHSH and CDR2 is LQKENI.